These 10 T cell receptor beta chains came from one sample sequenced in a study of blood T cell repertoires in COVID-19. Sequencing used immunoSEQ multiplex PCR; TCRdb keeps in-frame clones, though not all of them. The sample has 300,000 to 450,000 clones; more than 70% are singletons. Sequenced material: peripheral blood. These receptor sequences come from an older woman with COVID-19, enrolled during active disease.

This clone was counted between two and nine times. The CDR3 region has the DNA TGTGCCAGCAGCCAAGGCGCGGGGAACACTGAAGCTTTCTTT. Its protein is CASSQGAGNTEAFF. The chain uses TRBV3-1 (or the pseudogene TRBV3-2) and TRBJ1-1; no firm D call. In germline, CDR1 is LGHDT, CDR2 YNNKEL (reference sequence). V shed 1 base and J shed 1 base, with 7 bases lying between them. This CDR3 spans 14 amino acids.

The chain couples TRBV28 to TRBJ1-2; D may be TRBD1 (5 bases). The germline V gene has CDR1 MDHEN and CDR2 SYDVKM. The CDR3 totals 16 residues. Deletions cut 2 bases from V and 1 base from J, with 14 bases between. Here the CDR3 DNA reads TGTGCCAGCAGTTTAAGTGAATACAGGTTTAACTATGGCTACACCTTC. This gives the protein CASSLSEYRFNYGYTF.

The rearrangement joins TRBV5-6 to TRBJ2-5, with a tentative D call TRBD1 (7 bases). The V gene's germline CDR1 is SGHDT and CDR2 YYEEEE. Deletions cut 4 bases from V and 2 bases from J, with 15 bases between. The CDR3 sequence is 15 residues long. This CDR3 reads CASSREQGRQETQYF. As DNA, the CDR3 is TGTGCCAGCAGCAGGGAACAGGGGAGGCAAGAGACCCAGTACTTC.

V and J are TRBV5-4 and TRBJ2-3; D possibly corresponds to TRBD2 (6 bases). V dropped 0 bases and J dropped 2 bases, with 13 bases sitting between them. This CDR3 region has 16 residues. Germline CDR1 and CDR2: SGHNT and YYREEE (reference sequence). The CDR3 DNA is TGTGCCAGCAGCTTGGATTCGCGGGGTAACACAGATACGCAGTATTTT. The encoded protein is CASSLDSRGNTDTQYF.

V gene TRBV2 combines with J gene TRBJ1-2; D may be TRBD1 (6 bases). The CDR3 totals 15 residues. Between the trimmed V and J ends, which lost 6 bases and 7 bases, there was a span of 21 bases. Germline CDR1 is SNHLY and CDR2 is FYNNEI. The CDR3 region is CASSRRGGAQPGYTF. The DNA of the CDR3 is TGTGCCAGCAGCCGCCGTGGGGGCGCACAACCTGGCTACACCTTC.

CDR3 sequence: CASTTSRTNTDTQYF. CDR3 DNA: TGTGCCAGTACGACCTCCCGTACTAACACAGATACGCAGTATTTT. The chain couples TRBV6-5 to TRBJ2-3; unclear D gene. V gave up 9 bases and J gave up 2 bases, with 18 bases separating them. This CDR3 has 15 amino acids. Germline-derived CDR1 and CDR2 are MNHEY and SVGAGI.

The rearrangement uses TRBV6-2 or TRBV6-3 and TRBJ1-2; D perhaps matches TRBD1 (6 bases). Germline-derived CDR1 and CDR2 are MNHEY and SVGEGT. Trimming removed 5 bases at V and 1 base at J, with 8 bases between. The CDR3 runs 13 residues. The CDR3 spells CASSKDSNYGYTF. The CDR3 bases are TGTGCCAGCAGTAAGGACAGTAACTATGGCTACACCTTC.

DNA of the CDR3: TGTGCCAGCAGTGAAGTTTTTGGCTTGTTGGTTAACTATGGCTACACCTTC. As protein: CASSEVFGLLVNYGYTF. V usage is TRBV2 and J usage is TRBJ1-2; no clear D. Trimming shortened V by 1 base and J by 1 base, and 16 bases separated the two germline ends. The CDR3 is made up of 17 amino acids. CDR1 SNHLY and CDR2 FYNNEI come from the germline V gene.

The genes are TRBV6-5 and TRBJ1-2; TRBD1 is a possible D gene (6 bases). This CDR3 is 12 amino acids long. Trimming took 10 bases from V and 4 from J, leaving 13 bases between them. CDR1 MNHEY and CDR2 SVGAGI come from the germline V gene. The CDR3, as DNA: TGTGCCACCCAGGCGGACAGCTATGGCTACACCTTC. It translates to CATQADSYGYTF.

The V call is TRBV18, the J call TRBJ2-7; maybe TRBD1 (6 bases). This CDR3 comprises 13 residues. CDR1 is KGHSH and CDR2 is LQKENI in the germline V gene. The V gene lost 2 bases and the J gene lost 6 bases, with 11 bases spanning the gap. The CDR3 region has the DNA TGTGCCAGCTCACCAAGCAGGGGTGGCGAGCAGTACTTC. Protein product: CASSPSRGGEQYF.